This T cell receptor (beta chain) was identified in a study of T cell repertoires in ileal Crohn's disease. As to time point: neoterminal ileum biopsy at postoperative endoscopy, about 6 months after surgery. Patients were adults with ileal or ileocolonic Crohn's disease needing resection. CDR3 size: 16 residues. V gave up 4 bases and J gave up 0 bases, with 17 bases separating them. CDR1 SGHNT and CDR2 YYREEE come from the germline V gene (reference sequence). The assay was immunoSEQ multiplex PCR, and TCRdb's table has in-frame clones only and misses some. The data contain about 9,200 clones, 79% of them seen just once; the ten biggest clones take up roughly 19%.

V usage is TRBV5-4 and J usage is TRBJ2-7; possibly TRBD1 for D (6 bases). Sequencing input: ileal tissue. This sequence originates from an adult with Crohn's disease. CDR3 amino acids: CASSPRTTGSSYEQYF. Written as DNA, the CDR3 is TGTGCCAGCAGCCCTCGTACGACAGGTAGCTCCTACGAGCAGTACTTC.